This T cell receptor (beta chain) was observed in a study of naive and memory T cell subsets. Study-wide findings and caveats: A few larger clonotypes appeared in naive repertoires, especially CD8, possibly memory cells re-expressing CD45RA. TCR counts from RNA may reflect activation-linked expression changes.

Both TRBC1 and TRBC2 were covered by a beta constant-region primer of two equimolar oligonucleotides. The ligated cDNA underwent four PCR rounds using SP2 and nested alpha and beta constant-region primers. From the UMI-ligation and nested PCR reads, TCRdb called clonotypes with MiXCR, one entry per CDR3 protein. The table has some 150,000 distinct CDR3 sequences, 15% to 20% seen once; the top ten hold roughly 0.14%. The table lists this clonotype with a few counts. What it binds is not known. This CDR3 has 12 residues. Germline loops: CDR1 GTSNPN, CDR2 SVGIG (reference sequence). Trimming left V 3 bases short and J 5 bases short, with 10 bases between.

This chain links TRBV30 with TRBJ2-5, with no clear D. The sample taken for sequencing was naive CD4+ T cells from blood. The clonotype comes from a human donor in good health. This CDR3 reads CAWREVGETQYF. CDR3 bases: TGTGCCTGGAGAGAAGTAGGGGAGACCCAGTACTTC. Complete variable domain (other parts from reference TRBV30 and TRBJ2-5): SQTIHQWPATLVQPVGSPLSLECTVEGTSNPNLYWYRQAAGRGLQLLFYSVGIGQISSEVPQNLSASRPQDRQFILSSKKLLLSDSGFYLCAWREVGETQYFGPGTRLLVL.